In its sample, the clone carrying this T cell receptor (beta chain) was seen a few times. TCRbeta library preparation incorporated unique molecular identifiers. Each CDR3 protein is one row after TCRdb ran MiXCR on the PCR reads. Of about 270,000 distinct CDR3 sequences listed, approximately 9.8% are singletons. The sample belongs to a study of T-cell reconstitution after alpha-beta-depleted transplantation in children. The receptor was derived from a human donor who donated a stem cell graft to a child with SCID. This material consisted of PBMCs from the stem cell graft donor, taken from the stem cell graft.

The CDR3 spells CSVAKGRETDTQYF. The DNA for the CDR3 is TGCAGCGTTGCAAAGGGGCGGGAAACAGATACGCAGTATTTT. The chain joins TRBV29-1 to TRBJ2-3; D possibly corresponds to TRBD2 (6 bases). V was trimmed by 4 bases and J by 3 bases, leaving 14 bases between them. Per the germline V gene, CDR1 is SQVTM and CDR2 is ANQGSEA. The CDR3 totals 14 residues.